The 10 T cell receptor beta chains reported below all come from one sample, sequenced in a study of human T cells and chemical hapten exposure. The time point here: patch test 2, 6 weeks after DPC sensitization. Treatment here: therapeutic diphenylcyclopropenone sensitization with weekly scalp DPC. MiXCR was run by TCRdb on the RACE reads, yielding one entry per CDR3 protein. The profile covers 84,000 or so distinct CDR3 sequences, with 10% to 13% appearing a single time and over 2% taken by the ten largest. Sequenced here: whole blood, sampled in connection with sensitization to the hapten diphenylcyclopropenone (DPC). Receptor source: a woman younger than 45 with alopecia areata. Some clones in this sample may be carry-over from other donors' samples.

In this sample, this clonotype turned up many times. The chain is built from TRBV20-1 and TRBJ2-7; 10 positions match TRBD2. The length of the CDR3 is 15 residues. V trimming: 0 bases; J trimming: 2 bases; junction bases outside the gene matches: 4. Germline CDR1 DFQATT, CDR2 SNEGSKA (reference sequence). DNA for the CDR3: TGCAGTGCTAGAGATCCCGGGACTAGCGCCTACGAGCAGTACTTC. Protein sequence: CSARDPGTSAYEQYF.

At least ten counts were recorded for this clonotype. The chain recombines TRBV20-1 with TRBJ2-1; TRBD2 aligns across 12 bases. CDR1 is DFQATT, CDR2 SNEGSKA, per germline (reference sequence). Trimming cost V 3 bases and J 8 bases; bases outside gene matches: 5. The CDR3 runs to 14 residues. This CDR3 is CSARTSGSFYEQFF. The DNA for the CDR3 is TGCAGTGCTAGGACTAGCGGGAGCTTCTATGAGCAGTTCTTC.

This clonotype was detected a few times. V and J are TRBV18 and TRBJ2-3; 8 positions match TRBD2. The CDR3 extends over 14 amino acids. The germline V gene has CDR1 KGHSH and CDR2 LQKENI. The V gene end was trimmed by 3 bases and the J gene end by 1 base; junction bases not matched to a gene: 0. This chain's CDR3 is CASSPGLGTDTQYF. Written as DNA, the CDR3 is TGTGCCAGCTCACCGGGACTAGGCACAGATACGCAGTATTTT. Full variable domain (rest looked up from reference TRBV18 and TRBJ2-3): NAGVMQNPRHLVRRRGQEARLRCSPMKGHSHVYWYRQLPEEGLKFMVYLQKENIIDESGMPKERFSAEFPKEGPSILRIQQVVRGDSAAYFCASSPGLGTDTQYFGPGTRLTVL.

As concerns this clonotype: Possible read error: a much larger clone is one base away. The chain uses TRBV7-9 and TRBJ2-1; 7 bases line up with TRBD2. This CDR3 is 15 amino acids long. Germline lookup yields CDR1 SEHNR and CDR2 FQNEAQ (reference sequence). CDR3 loop: CASRKAGSSCNEQFF. The CDR3 nucleotides are TGTGCCAGCAGAAAAGCGGGGAGCTCCTGCAATGAGCAGTTCTTC.

This clonotype occurred many times. This chain connects TRBV29-1 to TRBJ2-1; no definite D call. The length of the CDR3 is 10 residues. From germline, CDR1 is SQVTM and CDR2 ANQGSEA. Trimming stripped 7 bases from V and 4 bases from J, with 5 bases between. The CDR3 DNA follows: TGCAGCGCCGTATACAATGAGCAGTTCTTC. Protein product: CSAVYNEQFF.

This clonotype has more than one count but fewer than ten. The CDR3 spells CASSSGLDPSTDTQYF. The CDR3 DNA follows: TGCGCCAGCAGCTCAGGACTGGACCCTAGCACAGATACGCAGTATTTT. The V call is TRBV5-1, the J call TRBJ2-3; TRBD2 is a possible D gene (5 bases). Germline values: CDR1 SGHRS, CDR2 YFSETQ. The CDR3 sequence is 16 residues long. The ends were cut back, 3 bases at V and 0 bases at J, with 14 bases in the middle.

This clonotype showed up many times. The chain recombines TRBV3-1 with TRBJ2-7; tentatively, D is TRBD1 (5 bases). V was clipped by 2 bases and J by 9 bases, with 14 bases between them. CDR3 size: 13 residues. Germline V lookup: CDR1 LGHDT, CDR2 YNNKEL (reference sequence). CDR3 coding DNA: TGTGCCAGCAGCCAAACCGGGCAGGGAAGGCAGTACTTC. Its translation: CASSQTGQGRQYF.

This clonotype appeared many times. The V and J genes are TRBV5-1 and TRBJ2-3; D gene uncertain. V was shortened by 1 base and J by 2 bases, with 11 bases between the two germline ends. CDR1 is SGHRS and CDR2 is YFSETQ in the germline V gene. There are 15 residues in the CDR3. As DNA, the CDR3 is TGCGCCAGCAGCTTGAGCCTGGTTTCCACAGATACGCAGTATTTT. Protein product: CASSLSLVSTDTQYF.

This clonotype was detected only a few times. This chain connects TRBV7-8 to TRBJ2-1; D is perhaps TRBD1 (6 bases). This CDR3 contains 16 residues. CDR1 and CDR2 (germline): SGHVS, FQNEAQ. The V gene lost 2 bases and the J gene lost 4 bases, with 15 bases spanning the gap. The CDR3: CASSLRKQGVYNEQFF. In DNA form, the CDR3 reads TGTGCCAGCAGCTTAAGGAAACAGGGAGTTTACAATGAGCAGTTCTTC.

This clonotype was picked up a small number of times. This chain joins TRBV5-1 and TRBJ1-1; no clear D. V was pared by 4 bases and J by 8 bases, with 15 bases between. Per germline, CDR1 SGHRS and CDR2 YFSETQ. The CDR3 totals 13 residues. CDR3 nucleotides: TGCGCCAGCAGCCCGGGAGGTACAAGAGAAGCTTTCTTT. Amino acids: CASSPGGTREAFF.